A selection of T cell receptor beta chains follows, all from one sample in a study of cytomegalovirus exposure and HLA in healthy donors. Assay used: immunoSEQ multiplex PCR; TCRdb lists only in-frame clones, some missing. Among about 190,000 clones listed, around three quarters were seen once. Sequencing input: PBMCs. Receptors were obtained from a boy aged 5-17 years in good health and CMV-seronegative. CDR3s include the opening cysteine and the closing phenylalanine or tryptophan. D genes are given only for firm matches. For some rows the clone size is stated as once, few or many, or as a class when expanded; others skip it.

CASSLSIRAGGGTTDTQYF	TGTGCCAGCAGTTTATCGATTCGTGCCGGCGGGGGTACCACAGATACGCAGTATTTT	TRBD2	-	TRBV27	19	TRBJ2-3
CASSVGQDRGIYF	TGTGCCAGCAGTGTGGGACAGGACCGCGGGATATATTTT	TRBD1	-	TRBV2	13	TRBJ1-3
CASSRIEIAGGGDTQYF	TGTGCCAGCAGCCGAATAGAAATAGCGGGCGGCGGGGATACGCAGTATTTT	TRBD2	-	TRBV7-2	17	TRBJ2-3
CASSHLAGALYNEQFF	TGTGCCAGCAGCCACTTAGCGGGAGCGCTCTACAATGAGCAGTTCTTC	TRBD2	-	TRBV4-2	16	TRBJ2-1
CASSQGLARSGTGELFF	TGCGCCAGCAGCCAGGGACTAGCGAGATCGGGCACCGGGGAGCTGTTTTTT	TRBD2	-	TRBV4-3	17	TRBJ2-2
CASSLEGGGGTDTQYF	TGTGCCAGCAGCTTAGAAGGGGGCGGGGGCACAGATACGCAGTATTTT	-	-	TRBV7-9	16	TRBJ2-3
CASSMGVTGLVEAFF	TGTGCCAGCAGCATGGGGGTTACAGGGCTCGTTGAAGCTTTCTTT	-	-	TRBV5-8	15	TRBJ1-1
CAHSPGQGHEQFF	TGTGCCCATAGCCCGGGACAGGGGCATGAGCAGTTCTTC	TRBD1	-	TRBV30	13	TRBJ2-1
CAISEVRGASEQFF	TGTGCCATCAGTGAAGTGCGGGGGGCCTCGGAGCAGTTCTTC	TRBD2	-	TRBV10-3	14	TRBJ2-1
CASSPTAQTGAKQYF	TGTGCCAGCAGCCCCACCGCACAGACAGGGGCGAAACAGTACTTC	TRBD1	few	TRBV7-9	15	TRBJ2-7
CASSLGQGGYTEAFF	TGCGCCAGCAGCTTGGGTCAGGGAGGGTACACTGAAGCTTTCTTT	-	once	TRBV5-1	15	TRBJ1-1
CASSPGQIATNEKLFF	TGTGCCAGCAGCCCAGGGCAGATTGCAACTAATGAAAAACTGTTTTTT	-	-	TRBV7-9	16	TRBJ1-4
CASPGQMNNEQFF	TGTGCCAGCCCGGGACAGATGAACAATGAGCAGTTCTTC	TRBD1	-	TRBV2	13	TRBJ2-1
CASSLAQGPRTEAFF	TGTGCCAGCAGCTTAGCACAGGGACCCCGAACTGAAGCTTTCTTT	-	-	TRBV7-2	15	TRBJ1-1
CASSPSPGTGANVLTF	TGTGCCAGCAGCCCGAGTCCGGGAACTGGGGCCAACGTCCTGACTTTC	-	-	TRBV13	16	TRBJ2-6
CASSVDRRSSYEQYF	TGTGCCAGCAGCGTCGACAGGAGAAGCTCCTACGAGCAGTACTTC	-	once	TRBV9	15	TRBJ2-7
CAWSLSERTEAFF	TGTGCCTGGAGCTTGTCCGAGAGGACTGAAGCTTTCTTT	-	-	TRBV30	13	TRBJ1-1
CATRQGQNQPQHF	TGTGCCACCAGACAGGGGCAAAATCAGCCCCAGCATTTT	TRBD1	few	TRBV6-1	13	TRBJ1-5
CASSKSGAHNTEAFF	TGTGCCAGTAGTAAATCAGGGGCCCATAACACTGAAGCTTTCTTT	-	once	TRBV19	15	TRBJ1-1
CAWSRWDRATGELFF	TGTGCCTGGAGTCGGTGGGACAGGGCCACCGGGGAGCTGTTTTTT	TRBD1	-	TRBV30	15	TRBJ2-2
CASSPRGGTNEKLFF	TGTGCCAGCAGCCCTCGGGGAGGAACTAATGAAAAACTGTTTTTT	-	-	TRBV5-4	15	TRBJ1-4
CASSESEGGPGGREYF	TGTGCCAGCAGTGAATCGGAGGGGGGGCCGGGGGGGCGCGAGTACTTC	TRBD2	-	TRBV6-1	16	TRBJ2-5
CASSLESGGQNEQFF	TGTGCCAGCAGCTTAGAGTCGGGGGGCCAAAATGAGCAGTTCTTC	-	-	TRBV7-9	15	TRBJ2-1
CASSQDPGFNEKLFF	TGCGCCAGCAGCCAAGACCCCGGGTTTAATGAAAAACTGTTTTTT	-	-	TRBV4-3	15	TRBJ1-4
CSSPGHGGGRNEQFF	TGTTCCAGCCCGGGGCACGGGGGAGGTAGGAATGAGCAGTTCTTC	-	few	TRBV7-9	15	TRBJ2-1
CASRTGPQETQYF	TGTGCCAGCAGGACAGGGCCCCAAGAGACCCAGTACTTC	TRBD1	-	TRBV6-1	13	TRBJ2-5
CASSVAQAHSPLHF	TGTGCCAGCAGCGTCGCCCAGGCGCATTCACCCCTCCACTTT	-	-	TRBV6-5	14	TRBJ1-6
CASSPRDREYEQYF	TGTGCCAGCTCCCCCCGGGACAGGGAGTACGAGCAGTACTTC	TRBD1	-	TRBV18	14	TRBJ2-7